The table lists the clone carrying this T cell receptor (beta chain) with a few counts. This record belongs to a study of beta chain features in type 1 diabetes. Investigators reverse transcribed all isolated RNA, so they sequenced expressed TCRB transcripts. The protocol was immunoSEQ multiplex PCR, while the TCRdb copy is restricted to in-frame clones and leaves out a portion. The repertoire has around 250,000 clones, about 14% of them found once; the top ten carry about 0.027%. The CDR3 loop spans 16 amino acids. J was trimmed by 6 bases and V by 2 bases; bases with no gene match: 12. Germline loops: CDR1 MNHEY, CDR2 SMNVEV (reference sequence).

The TCR comes from a woman aged 40 to 50 in good health. This chain uses TRBV27 with TRBJ2-7; 8 positions agree with TRBD1. Specimen: naive CD4+ T cells from blood. CDR3 residues: CASSLRPQGALSEQYF. For the CDR3, the DNA is TGTGCCAGCAGTTTAAGACCCCAGGGGGCGTTGTCCGAGCAGTACTTC.